Below are 20 T cell receptor beta chains sequenced from a single sample in a study of T cells in Graves' hyperthyroidism and ophthalmopathy. Amplified TCR beta CDR3 regions derived from RNA transcripts. A set of HTBI primers served as the primers for a first-round RT-PCR of the TCR CDR3. TCRdb itself ran the multiplex PCR reads through MiXCR, one entry per CDR3 protein. This repertoire shows 660,000 or so distinct CDR3 sequences, roughly 46% found once; its top ten account for less than 9%. Sequenced: peripheral blood or thyroid tissue (not recorded which). All receptors come from an adult man with Graves' disease, either hyperthyroidism or ophthalmopathy (not recorded which).

As to this clonotype: This may arise from a read error, as a much more abundant clone is one base away. The chain joins TRBV7-9 to TRBJ2-2, with a weak D call TRBD2 (6 bases). V was cut by 6 bases and J by 10 bases, with 15 bases left in between. The CDR3 sequence is 13 residues long. Germline-derived CDR1 and CDR2 are SEHNR and FQNEAQ (reference sequence). CDR3 protein: CASSESGRKELFF. In DNA, the CDR3 is TGTGCCAGCAGTGAGTCGGGGAGGAAGGAGCTGTTTTTT.

This clonotype appeared many times. The chain is built from TRBV9 and TRBJ1-3; D is ambiguous. The CDR3 has 14 residues. V was shortened by 0 bases and J by 1 base, with 5 bases between the two germline ends. Looked up from germline, CDR1 is SGDLS and CDR2 is YYNGEE. In nucleotides, the CDR3 is TGTGCCAGCAGCGTAGGGGTTTCTGGAAACACCATATATTTT. Its protein is CASSVGVSGNTIYF.

Of note for this clonotype: Just one base apart from a much larger clone, this may be a read error. The chain uses TRBV24-1 and TRBJ1-2; 8 bases fit TRBD1. The CDR3 contains 16 residues. From germline, CDR1 is KGHDR and CDR2 SFDVKD. The DNA for the CDR3 is TGTGCCGCCAGTGCCGCAGAGACAGGGGCGAACTATGGCTACACCTTC. As protein: CAASAAETGANYGYTF.

This clonotype was seen ten or more times. One end of the junction is discordant with germline, which a read error may explain. V gene TRBV7-7 combines with J gene TRBJ2-7, with D possibly being TRBD2 (6 bases). The CDR3 consists of 16 residues. The germline gives CDR1 SSHAT, CDR2 FNYEAQ (reference sequence). The CDR3 nucleotides are TGTGCTAGCAGCTTCGGATCGGGAGCTGGCGATAACGAGCAGTACTTC. Amino acids: CASSFGSGAGDNEQYF. The whole variable domain, filled in from reference TRBV7-7 and TRBJ2-7, reads GAGVSQSPRYKVTKRGQDVTLRCDPISSHATLYWYQQALGQGPEFLTYFNYEAQPDKSGLPSDRFSAERPEGSISTLTIQRTEQRDSAMYRCASSFGSGAGDNEQYFGPGTRLTVT.

This chain connects TRBV20-1 to TRBJ2-2; D is unresolved. The V and J ends lost 3 bases and 2 bases respectively, with 13 bases between them. Germline-derived CDR1 and CDR2 are DFQATT and SNEGSKA (reference sequence). This CDR3 comprises 15 residues. CDR3 bases: TGCAGTGCTAGGGATTGGACGGCCAACACCGGGGAGCTGTTTTTT. This encodes CSARDWTANTGELFF.

Concerning this clonotype: This likely comes from a read error, as the CDR3 has no conserved phenylalanine or tryptophan at its end. No DNA is shown, since the ends of the CDR3 on it are uncertain; the CDR3 is the one TCRdb lists. The chain couples TRBV5-1 to TRBJ2-7; the table's D gene call, TRBD1, was not cross checked with the DNA. Both ends counted, the CDR3 spans 11 residues. The germline CDR1 and CDR2 sequences are SGHRS and YFSETQ. CDR3: CASSSQGASVS.

This clonotype was recorded a few times. The chain couples TRBV12-3 or TRBV12-4 to TRBJ1-3; TRBD1 matches 7 bases. V dropped 6 bases and J dropped 1; count of bases not matched to a gene: 6. This CDR3 spans 15 amino acids. CDR3: CASSPARGSGNTIYF. The DNA of the CDR3 is TGTGCCAGCAGCCCGGCCAGGGGGTCTGGAAACACCATATATTTT.

This clonotype was found many times. CDR3 DNA sequence: TGTGCCAGCAGCTCCTGGACGGATCAAGAGACCCAGTACTTC. It codes for CASSSWTDQETQYF. This chain connects TRBV7-9 to TRBJ2-5; D remains ambiguous. Looked up from germline, CDR1 is SEHNR and CDR2 is FQNEAQ (reference sequence). V was cut by 4 bases and J by 2 bases, with 11 bases left in between. CDR3 length equals 14 residues.

This clonotype occurred many times. The J gene is TRBJ2-7, the V gene TRBV7-9; D ambiguous. The V gene's germline CDR1 is SEHNR and CDR2 FQNEAQ (reference sequence). Trimming cost V 5 bases and J 2 bases, with 16 bases left between them. The CDR3 has 15 residues. CDR3 amino acids: CASSHGKLNPYEQYF. The CDR3 DNA is TGTGCCAGCAGCCATGGAAAGCTCAACCCCTACGAGCAGTACTTC.

The V and J genes are TRBV29-1 and TRBJ1-2; no definite D call. This CDR3 is 11 amino acids long. CDR1 and CDR2 from the germline V gene are SQVTM and ANQGSEA. V lost 8 bases and J 4 bases, leaving 11 bases between the germline ends. CDR3 DNA sequence: TGCAGCAGACCTGACGGCTATGGCTACACCTTC. Its translation: CSRPDGYGYTF.

In its sample, this clonotype was seen a few times. The chain is built from TRBV6-1 and TRBJ1-6; 9 nucleotides align to TRBD1. The CDR3 is 15 amino acids. Trimming at V came to 3 bases and at J to 8 bases, leaving 5 bases not matched to a gene. CDR1 is MNHNS, CDR2 SASEGT, per germline. DNA for the CDR3: TGTGCCAGCAGTGACGGGACAGGGTTTTATTCACCCCTCCACTTT. It specifies CASSDGTGFYSPLHF.

This clonotype was detected many times. CDR3 DNA: TGTGCCAGCAGGGGGACAGGGTTATATCAGCCCCAGCATTTT. It yields the protein CASRGTGLYQPQHF. V usage is TRBV6-1 and J usage is TRBJ1-5; 9 bases are a match to TRBD1. V gave up 6 bases and J gave up 5 bases; unmatched junction bases: 5. The CDR3 sequence is 14 residues long. Germline V gene data show CDR1 as MNHNS and CDR2 as SASEGT.

There are many counts of this clonotype. The chain's CDR3 is CASSRTSLVYGYTF. DNA for the CDR3: TGTGCCAGTAGCCGAACAAGTCTCGTCTATGGCTACACCTTC. The rearrangement joins TRBV19 to TRBJ1-2; D remains ambiguous. Trimming stripped 6 bases from V and 4 bases from J, with 15 bases between. The CDR3 extends over 14 amino acids. The germline V gene has CDR1 LNHDA and CDR2 SQIVND (reference sequence).

The chain is built from TRBV10-3 and TRBJ2-7; TRBD1 matches 11 bases. The CDR3 has 13 amino acids. Looked up from germline, CDR1 is ENHRY and CDR2 is SYGVKD. V was pared by 6 bases and J by 6 bases, with 4 bases of the junction left unmatched. CDR3 in amino acids: CAISEGQGVEQYF. CDR3 bases: TGTGCCATCAGCGAGGGACAGGGGGTCGAGCAGTACTTC.

This clonotype was recorded many times. J is TRBJ1-2 and V is TRBV12-3 or TRBV12-4; the D gene is possibly TRBD1 (6 bases). Trimming took off 5 bases at V and 3 bases at J, with 7 bases between the two ends. The CDR3 is made up of 12 amino acids. CDR3 in DNA: TGTGCCAGCAGTGGACAGTACTATGGCTACACCTTC. Amino acid sequence: CASSGQYYGYTF.

The chain uses TRBV25-1 and TRBJ1-1, with 9 bases identical to TRBD1. The CDR3 extends over 11 amino acids. From germline, CDR1 is MGHDK and CDR2 SYGVNS. Trimming at V came to 6 bases and at J to 11 bases, leaving 4 bases not matched to a gene. Here the CDR3 reads CASRGQGIAFF. The DNA of the CDR3 is TGTGCCAGCAGAGGACAGGGGATCGCTTTCTTT.

This clonotype has ten or more counts. V usage is TRBV11-2 and J usage is TRBJ2-7, with 9 bases matching TRBD1. CDR3 length: 13 residues. J lost 2 bases, V lost 8 bases, and 4 bases had no gene match. The germline CDR1 and CDR2 sequences are SGHAT and FQNNGV. CDR3 bases: TGTGCCAGCCGAAGGACAGGGGCCTACGAGCAGTACTTC. Amino acids: CASRRTGAYEQYF.

This clonotype was recorded a few times. The chain combines TRBV12-3 or TRBV12-4 with TRBJ2-7; 10 bases are shared with TRBD2. The V segment lost 6 bases and the J segment 3 bases; nucleotides outside the gene matches: 8. This CDR3 contains 15 residues. DNA for the CDR3: TGTGCCAGCAGCCAAGAACTAGCGGGAAACTACGAGCAGTACTTC. This encodes CASSQELAGNYEQYF.

The rearrangement uses TRBV19 and TRBJ1-4; D is unresolved. This CDR3 has 16 residues. CDR1 and CDR2 (germline): LNHDA, SQIVND (reference sequence). Trimming shortened V by 5 bases and J by 0 bases, and 13 bases separated the two germline ends. CDR3 in amino acids: CASSLDVVATNEKLFF. The CDR3 DNA reads as TGTGCCAGTAGTCTGGACGTAGTTGCAACTAATGAAAAACTGTTTTTT.

At least ten counts were recorded for this clonotype. V usage is TRBV15 and J usage is TRBJ1-1; D gene unclear. Per the germline V gene, CDR1 is LNHNV and CDR2 is YYDKDF (reference sequence). The CDR3 extends over 13 amino acids. V was pared by 0 bases and J by 5 bases, with 7 bases between. The CDR3 sequence is CATSRDIRTEAFF. DNA of the CDR3: TGTGCCACCAGCAGAGATATTAGGACTGAAGCTTTCTTT.